This T cell receptor (beta chain) emerged from a study of T cell responses to AZD1222 COVID-19 vaccine. General study points: Only after the peak T cell response were repertoires sampled.

V was trimmed by 5 bases and J by 8 bases, leaving 10 bases between them. Germline V lookup: CDR1 SGHTA, CDR2 FQGTGA. The CDR3 is 12 residues long. The method was immunoSEQ multiplex PCR; TCRdb's version includes in-frame clones alone and lacks a portion of them. The sample gives some 120,000 clones, around 90% of which show up once; about 4.2% is in the top ten. A remark on this clone: Its specificity is unknown.

Material: peripheral blood, obtained on day 0 of AZD1222 vaccination. The TCR sequence derives from an adult in good health. The chain carries TRBV7-3 and TRBJ2-1; the D gene is possibly TRBD1 (6 bases). The CDR3 here is CASSPNRDEQFF. CDR3 DNA sequence: TGTGCCAGCAGCCCTAACAGGGATGAGCAGTTCTTC.